This record concerns one TCR beta chain sequence. Its antigen is unknown. Sequencing was performed with immunoSEQ multiplex PCR; in TCRdb, only in-frame clones are kept and a portion is missing. Of 9,500 to 12,000 clones in the sample, around 73% were seen once. Germline-derived CDR1 and CDR2 are SGHNT and YYREEE (reference sequence). V lost 4 bases and J lost 1, with 23 bases in between. The CDR3 has 18 amino acids. The data belong to a study of OX40 agonist ivuxolimab in advanced cancers. For the study at large: The study enrolled dose-escalation patients with hepatocellular carcinoma, melanoma, renal cell or head and neck cancer. Enrollees could have had prior anti-PD-1, anti-PD-L1 or anti-CTLA-4 therapy, which 40% to 45% had received. General observations from the study: No determination was made of the antigen specificity of the expanded peripheral T cells.

J is TRBJ1-1 and V is TRBV5-4; D unresolved. The input for sequencing was CD4+ or CD8+ T cells sorted from blood, taken in a trial of the OX40 agonist ivuxolimab. This clonotype originated in an adult with an advanced solid tumor such as melanoma, head and neck, liver or kidney cancer. The CDR3 is CASSVAPYLEKPNTEAFF. The CDR3 DNA reads TGTGCCAGCAGCGTAGCCCCTTATCTAGAGAAGCCGAACACTGAAGCTTTCTTT.